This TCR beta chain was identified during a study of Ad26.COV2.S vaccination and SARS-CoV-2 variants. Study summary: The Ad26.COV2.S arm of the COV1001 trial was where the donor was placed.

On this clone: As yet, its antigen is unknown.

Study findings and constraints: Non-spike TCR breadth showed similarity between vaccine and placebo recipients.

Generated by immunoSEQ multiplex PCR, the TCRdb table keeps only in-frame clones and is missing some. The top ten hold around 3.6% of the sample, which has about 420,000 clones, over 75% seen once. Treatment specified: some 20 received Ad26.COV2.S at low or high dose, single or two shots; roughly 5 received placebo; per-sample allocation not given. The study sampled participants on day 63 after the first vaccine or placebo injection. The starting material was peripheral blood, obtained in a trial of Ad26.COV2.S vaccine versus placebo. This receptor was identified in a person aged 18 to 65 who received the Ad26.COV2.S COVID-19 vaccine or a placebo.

The DNA for the CDR3 is TGTGCCAGCAGGCGAAATGGCTACACCTTC. Protein: CASRRNGYTF. This chain joins TRBV2 and TRBJ1-2; D is ambiguous. V gave up 6 bases and J gave up 6 bases, with 5 bases separating them. The CDR3 totals 10 residues. The V gene's germline CDR1 is SNHLY and CDR2 FYNNEI.